This TCR beta chain was sequenced in a study of T cells in localized non-small cell lung cancer. Broader study findings: Highest T cell clonality was seen in uninvolved adjacent lung, surpassing that measured in tumor. The study detected a median approximately 57 of the top 100 tumor clones in adjacent lung.

Some clones are missing from TCRdb's copy, which holds only in-frame ones; the method was immunoSEQ multiplex PCR. The data show fewer than 35,000 clones, with 85% to 90% seen just once and around 4.2% held by the top ten. CDR1 SGHRS and CDR2 YFSETQ come from the germline V gene. The CDR3 covers 16 residues. J lost 6 bases, V lost 4 bases, and 9 bases had no gene match. This clone was seen more than once but under ten times. Antigen specificity is unknown. The sequencing here drew on peripheral blood, taken before any cancer treatment. This sequence originates from a male donor aged 60 or older with stage III lung adenocarcinoma. The gene calls are TRBV5-1 and TRBJ2-7, with 14 nucleotides matching TRBD2. DNA for the CDR3: TGCGCCAGCAGCCCGGGACTAGCGGGAGAAGATCCCGAGCAGTACTTC. It encodes CASSPGLAGEDPEQYF.